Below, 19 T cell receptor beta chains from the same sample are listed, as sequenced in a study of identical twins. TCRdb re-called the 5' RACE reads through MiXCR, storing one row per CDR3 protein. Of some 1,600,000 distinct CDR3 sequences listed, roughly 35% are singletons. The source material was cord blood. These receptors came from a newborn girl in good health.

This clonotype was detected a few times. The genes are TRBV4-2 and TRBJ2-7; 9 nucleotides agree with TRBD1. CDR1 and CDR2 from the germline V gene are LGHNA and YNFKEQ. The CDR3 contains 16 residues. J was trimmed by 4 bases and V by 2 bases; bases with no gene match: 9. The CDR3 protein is CASSQNTGGALYEQYF. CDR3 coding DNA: TGTGCCAGCAGCCAAAACACAGGGGGCGCATTATACGAGCAGTACTTC.

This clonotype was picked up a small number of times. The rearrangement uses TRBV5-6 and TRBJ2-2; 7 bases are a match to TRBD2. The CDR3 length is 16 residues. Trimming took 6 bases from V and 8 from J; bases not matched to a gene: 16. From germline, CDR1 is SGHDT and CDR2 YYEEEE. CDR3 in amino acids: CASTQRMAGEGGELFF. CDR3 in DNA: TGTGCCAGCACCCAAAGGATGGCGGGAGAAGGTGGGGAGCTGTTTTTT.

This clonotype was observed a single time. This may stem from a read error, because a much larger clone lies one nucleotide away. The CDR3 nucleotides read TGTGCCAGCAGTTACGCGTTAGCGGGAGCATACAATGAGCAGTTCTTC. Translated: CASSYALAGAYNEQFF. The chain carries TRBV6-5 and TRBJ2-1; the match to TRBD2 covers 9 bases. The CDR3 consists of 16 residues. Germline CDR1 and CDR2: MNHEY and SVGAGI. V was clipped by 2 bases and J by 4 bases; unmatched bases: 6.

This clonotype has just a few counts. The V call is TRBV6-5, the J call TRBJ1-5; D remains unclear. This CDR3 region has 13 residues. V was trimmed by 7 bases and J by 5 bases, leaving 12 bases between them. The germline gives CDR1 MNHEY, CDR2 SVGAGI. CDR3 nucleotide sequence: TGTGCCAGCACCAAAGGACCTTATCAGCCCCAGCATTTT. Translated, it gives CASTKGPYQPQHF.

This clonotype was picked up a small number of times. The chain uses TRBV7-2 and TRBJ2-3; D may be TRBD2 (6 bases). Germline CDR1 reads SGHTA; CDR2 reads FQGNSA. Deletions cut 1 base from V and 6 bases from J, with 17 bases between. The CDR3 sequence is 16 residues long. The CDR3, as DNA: TGTGCCAGCAGCTTAGTCCCCCGGAGGGCCGCTGATACGCAGTATTTT. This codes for CASSLVPRRAADTQYF.

CDR3 in amino acids: CSALTRLAGIAKNIQYF. The CDR3 DNA reads TGCAGTGCCCTTACGCGGCTAGCGGGTATAGCCAAAAACATTCAGTACTTC. This sequence joins TRBV20-1 and TRBJ2-4; 8 nucleotides agree with TRBD2. This CDR3 has 17 residues. J was trimmed by 0 bases and V by 6 bases; bases with no gene match: 13. Looked up from germline, CDR1 is DFQATT and CDR2 is SNEGSKA (reference sequence).

DNA of the CDR3: TGTGCCAGCAGCTTAGCTCGGGGGTATGGCAATCAGCCCCAGCATTTT. Encoded protein: CASSLARGYGNQPQHF. This chain joins TRBV7-2 and TRBJ1-5, with D perhaps TRBD1 (5 bases). Germline-derived CDR1 and CDR2 are SGHTA and FQGNSA. Trimming shortened V by 0 bases and J by 2 bases, and 11 bases separated the two germline ends. The length of the CDR3 is 16 residues. Full variable domain (missing parts from reference TRBV7-2 and TRBJ1-5): GAGVSQSPSNKVTEKGKDVELRCDPISGHTALYWYRQSLGQGLEFLIYFQGNSAPDKSGLPSDRFSAERTGGSVSTLTIQRTQQEDSAVYLCASSLARGYGNQPQHFGDGTRLSIL.

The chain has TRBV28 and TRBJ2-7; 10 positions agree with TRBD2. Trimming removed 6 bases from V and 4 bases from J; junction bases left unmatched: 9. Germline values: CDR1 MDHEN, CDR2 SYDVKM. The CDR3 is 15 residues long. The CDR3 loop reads CASSLLSGRGYEQYF. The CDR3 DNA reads TGTGCCAGCAGCCTCCTAAGCGGGAGGGGGTACGAGCAGTACTTC.

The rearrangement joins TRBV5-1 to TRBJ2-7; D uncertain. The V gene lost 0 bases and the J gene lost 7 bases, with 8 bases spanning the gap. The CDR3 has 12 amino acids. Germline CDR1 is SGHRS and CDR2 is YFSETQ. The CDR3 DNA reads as TGCGCCAGCAGCTTGGAGGGTCTGGAGCAGTACTTC. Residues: CASSLEGLEQYF.

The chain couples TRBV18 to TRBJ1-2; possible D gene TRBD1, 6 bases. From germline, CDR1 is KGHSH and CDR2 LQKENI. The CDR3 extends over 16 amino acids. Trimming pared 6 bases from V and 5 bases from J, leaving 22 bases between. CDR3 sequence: CASSEGLQGGPYGYTF. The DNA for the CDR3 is TGTGCCAGCTCGGAAGGTTTACAGGGAGGGCCATATGGCTACACCTTC.

The CDR3 spells CSAREGPYAAGEQYF. CDR3 DNA: TGCAGTGCTAGAGAAGGTCCCTATGCGGCGGGGGAGCAGTACTTC. The V call is TRBV20-1, the J call TRBJ2-7; D is perhaps TRBD2 (6 bases). V gave up 0 bases and J gave up 7 bases, with 19 bases separating them. CDR1 DFQATT and CDR2 SNEGSKA come from the germline V gene (reference sequence). The CDR3 has 15 amino acids.

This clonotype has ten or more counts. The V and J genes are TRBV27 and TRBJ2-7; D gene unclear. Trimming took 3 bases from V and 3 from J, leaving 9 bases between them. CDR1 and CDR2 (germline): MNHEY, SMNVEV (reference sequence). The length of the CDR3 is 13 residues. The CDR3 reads CASSFGLGYEQYF. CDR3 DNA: TGTGCCAGCAGTTTTGGGCTGGGCTACGAGCAGTACTTC.

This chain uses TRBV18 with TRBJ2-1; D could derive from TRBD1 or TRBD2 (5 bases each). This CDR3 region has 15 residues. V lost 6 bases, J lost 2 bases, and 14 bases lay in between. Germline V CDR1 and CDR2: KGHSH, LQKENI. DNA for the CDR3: TGTGCCAGCTCCATAGAGGGGCGGCCCTACAATGAGCAGTTCTTC. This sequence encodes CASSIEGRPYNEQFF.

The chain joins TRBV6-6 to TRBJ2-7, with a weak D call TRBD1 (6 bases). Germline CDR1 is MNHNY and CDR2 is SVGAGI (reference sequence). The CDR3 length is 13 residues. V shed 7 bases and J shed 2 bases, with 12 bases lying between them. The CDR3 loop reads CASMKAGAYEQYF. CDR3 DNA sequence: TGTGCCAGCATGAAGGCAGGGGCCTACGAGCAGTACTTC.

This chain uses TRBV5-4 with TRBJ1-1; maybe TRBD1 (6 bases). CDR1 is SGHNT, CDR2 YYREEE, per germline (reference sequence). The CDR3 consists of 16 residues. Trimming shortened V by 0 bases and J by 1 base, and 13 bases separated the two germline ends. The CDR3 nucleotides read TGTGCCAGCAGCTTGGGTATAACAGGGTCGAACACTGAAGCTTTCTTT. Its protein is CASSLGITGSNTEAFF.

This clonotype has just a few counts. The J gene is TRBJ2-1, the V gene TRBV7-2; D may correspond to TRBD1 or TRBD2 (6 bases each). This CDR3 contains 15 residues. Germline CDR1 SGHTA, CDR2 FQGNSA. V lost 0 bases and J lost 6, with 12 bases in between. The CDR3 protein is CASSLARGGFNEQFF. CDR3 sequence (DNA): TGTGCCAGCAGCTTAGCCAGGGGAGGATTCAATGAGCAGTTCTTC.

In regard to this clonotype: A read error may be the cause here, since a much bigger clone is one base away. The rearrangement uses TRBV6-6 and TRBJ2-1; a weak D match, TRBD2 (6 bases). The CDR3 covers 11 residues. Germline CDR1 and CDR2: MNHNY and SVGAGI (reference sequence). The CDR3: CAGSYGSEQFF. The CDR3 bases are TGTGCCGGCAGTTACGGGAGTGAGCAGTTCTTC.

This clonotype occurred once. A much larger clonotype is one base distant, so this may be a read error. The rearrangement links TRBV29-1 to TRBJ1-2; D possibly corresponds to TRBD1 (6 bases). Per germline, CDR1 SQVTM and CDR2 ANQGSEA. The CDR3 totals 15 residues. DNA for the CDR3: TGCAGCGCTGAAGGGGGGGCAGGAAATCGCTATGGCTACACCTTC. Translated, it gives CSAEGGAGNRYGYTF.

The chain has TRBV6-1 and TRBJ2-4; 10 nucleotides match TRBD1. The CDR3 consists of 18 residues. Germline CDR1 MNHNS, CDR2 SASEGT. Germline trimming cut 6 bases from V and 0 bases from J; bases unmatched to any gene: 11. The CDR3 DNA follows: TGTGCCAGCAGACTGGGACAGGGGCCTTCCTTAGCCAAAAACATTCAGTACTTC. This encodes CASRLGQGPSLAKNIQYF.